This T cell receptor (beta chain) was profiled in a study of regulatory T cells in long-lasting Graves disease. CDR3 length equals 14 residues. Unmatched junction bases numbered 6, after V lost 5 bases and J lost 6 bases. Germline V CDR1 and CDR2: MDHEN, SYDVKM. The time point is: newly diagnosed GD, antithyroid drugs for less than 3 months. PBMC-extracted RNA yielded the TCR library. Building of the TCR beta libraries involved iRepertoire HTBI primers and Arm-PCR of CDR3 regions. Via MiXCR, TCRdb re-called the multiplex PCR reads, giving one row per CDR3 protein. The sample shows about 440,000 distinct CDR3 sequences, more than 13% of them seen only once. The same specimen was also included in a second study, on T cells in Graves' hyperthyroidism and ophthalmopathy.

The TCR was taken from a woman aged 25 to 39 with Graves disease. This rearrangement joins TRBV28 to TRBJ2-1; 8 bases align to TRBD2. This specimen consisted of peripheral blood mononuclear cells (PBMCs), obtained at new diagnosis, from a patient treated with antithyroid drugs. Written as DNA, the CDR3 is TGTGCCAGCAGTCCTAGCGGGTTTGGCAATGAGCAGTTCTTC. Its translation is CASSPSGFGNEQFF.